This T cell receptor (beta chain) was recovered during a study of OX40 agonist ivuxolimab in advanced cancers. On the study more broadly: With ivuxolimab, an agonistic anti-OX40 (CD134) antibody, patients were treated. Across the patients, intravenous ivuxolimab was delivered every 2 weeks at 0.01 to 10 mg/kg. General study results and limits: More expanded clones were seen, on average, in CD8+ T cells than in CD4+.

The assay was immunoSEQ multiplex PCR, and TCRdb's table has in-frame clones only and misses some. The sample has 90,000 to 130,000 clones; less than 95% are singletons. Points on this clone: The target antigen is unknown.

This CDR3 region has 12 residues. Germline CDR1 KGHSH, CDR2 LQKENI. The ends were cut back, 0 bases at V and 5 bases at J, with 4 bases in the middle. The sequences come from CD4+ or CD8+ T cells sorted from blood, collected in a trial of the OX40 agonist ivuxolimab. This chain uses TRBV18 with TRBJ2-5; D gene ambiguous. The receptor was derived from an adult with an advanced solid tumor such as melanoma, head and neck, liver or kidney cancer. In nucleotides, the CDR3 is TGTGCCAGCTCACCACCCGGGGAGACCCAGTACTTC. This gives the protein CASSPPGETQYF.